A selection of T cell receptor beta chains follows, all from one sample in a study of blood T cell repertoires in COVID-19. Clones were read by immunoSEQ multiplex PCR, and TCRdb kept only the in-frame ones, dropping some. The table includes around 400,000 clones, roughly 90% detected once. The sample comprised PBMCs or T cells enriched from blood (not recorded which). Receptors originate from a woman under 30 who had been exposed to COVID-19. The CDR3 runs from the conserved cysteine through the conserved F or W. The D gene is left open where the match is weak. Clone size is given for some rows only: seen once, a few or many times, or a class if the clone is expanded.

v_gene	abundance	len	d_gene	j_gene	CDR3aa	CDR3nt
TRBV7-6	-	16	-	TRBJ2-3	CASSLQPIAVTDTQYF	TGTGCCAGCAGCTTACAACCCATAGCGGTCACAGATACGCAGTATTTT
TRBV2	-	18	TRBD1	TRBJ1-4	CASRHKDRGQWTNEKLFF	TGTGCCAGCAGGCACAAGGACAGGGGACAATGGACTAATGAAAAACTGTTTTTT
TRBV5-5	-	12	TRBD1	TRBJ2-7	CASSYTGEEQYF	TGTGCCAGCAGCTACACAGGGGAGGAGCAGTACTTC
TRBV18	-	16	-	TRBJ1-2	CASSPLFGGLMDGYTF	TGTGCCAGCTCACCGCTCTTCGGCGGTCTCATGGATGGCTACACCTTC
TRBV7-3	-	12	-	TRBJ1-1	CASSLKQPEAFF	TGTGCCAGCAGCTTAAAACAGCCTGAAGCTTTCTTT
TRBV28	-	15	TRBD1	TRBJ1-4	CASSFPSRGQEKLFF	TGTGCCAGCAGTTTTCCCTCCCGGGGACAGGAAAAACTGTTTTTT
TRBV5-6	-	16	-	TRBJ2-5	CASSLGQGGNRETQYF	TGTGCCAGCAGCTTGGGGCAAGGGGGAAACCGAGAGACCCAGTACTTC
TRBV2	-	16	TRBD2	TRBJ2-1	CASRGLWTSGIDEQFF	TGTGCCAGCAGAGGTCTATGGACTAGCGGGATAGATGAGCAGTTCTTC
TRBV28	-	15	-	TRBJ1-1	CASRPQGKMNTEAFF	TGTGCCAGCAGGCCTCAGGGGAAAATGAACACTGAAGCTTTCTTT
TRBV18	-	15	-	TRBJ2-2	CASSPLTEGTGELFF	TGTGCCAGCTCACCACTCACGGAGGGCACCGGGGAGCTGTTTTTT
TRBV2	-	13	-	TRBJ2-3	CASSAYSTDTQYF	TGTGCCAGCAGTGCGTACTCCACAGATACGCAGTATTTT
TRBV11-2	-	13	TRBD1	TRBJ2-7	CASSTGQGYEQYF	TGTGCCAGCAGCACGGGACAGGGCTACGAGCAGTACTTC
TRBV6-4	-	17	TRBD2	TRBJ2-7	CASSDTRGTSLTYEQYF	TGTGCCAGCAGTGACACTCGCGGGACTAGCCTCACCTACGAGCAGTACTTC
TRBV19	-	14	-	TRBJ2-5	CASSIGVGQETQYF	TGTGCCAGTAGTATAGGGGTCGGGCAAGAGACCCAGTACTTC
TRBV6-4	-	13	-	TRBJ1-1	CASSLTRDTEAFF	TGTGCCAGCAGTCTAACACGGGACACTGAAGCTTTCTTT
TRBV4-1	-	14	TRBD1	TRBJ1-2	CASSRRDRDYGYTF	TGCGCCAGCAGCCGAAGGGACAGGGACTATGGCTACACCTTC
TRBV18	few	16	-	TRBJ1-3	CASSPGKGTYGNTIYF	TGTGCCAGCTCACCAGGGAAAGGGACTTATGGAAACACCATATATTTT
TRBV5-5	-	16	-	TRBJ1-1	CASTPRGGGARTEAFF	TGTGCCAGCACCCCCCGAGGGGGGGGCGCGAGAACTGAAGCTTTCTTT
TRBV15	-	14	-	TRBJ2-7	CATSPGQGPYEQYF	TGTGCCACCAGCCCCGGGCAGGGCCCCTACGAGCAGTACTTC
TRBV5-4	-	15	-	TRBJ1-3	CASSPVPSSGNTIYF	TGTGCCAGCAGCCCTGTGCCTAGCTCTGGAAACACCATATATTTT
TRBV29-1	-	12	TRBD1	TRBJ2-7	CSVTGGPYEQYF	TGCAGCGTGACAGGGGGCCCCTACGAGCAGTACTTC
TRBV6-4	-	14	-	TRBJ1-5	CASSAQGDNQPQHF	TGTGCCAGCAGTGCTCAGGGCGACAATCAGCCCCAGCATTTT
TRBV6-8	-	16	-	TRBJ1-2	CASSYSPPVINYGYTF	TGTGCCAGCAGTTACTCCCCGCCAGTCATTAACTATGGCTACACCTTC
TRBV10-3	once	14	TRBD1	TRBJ2-7	CAISAVTGEYEQYF	TGTGCCATCAGTGCCGTGACAGGGGAATACGAGCAGTACTTC
TRBV5-6	-	15	-	TRBJ1-4	CASSLGAGPNEKLFF	TGTGCCAGCAGCTTGGGGGCAGGGCCTAATGAAAAACTGTTTTTT
TRBV30	once	13	TRBD1	TRBJ2-5	CAWSGTGRETQYF	TGTGCCTGGAGTGGGACAGGGCGAGAGACCCAGTACTTC
TRBV11-3	-	14	-	TRBJ2-7	CASSLRGLSYEQYF	TGTGCCAGCAGCTTAAGGGGCCTCTCCTACGAGCAGTACTTC
TRBV7-9	-	16	TRBD1	TRBJ1-2	CASSFDLTGANYGYTF	TGTGCCAGCAGCTTTGATCTTACAGGGGCTAACTATGGCTACACCTTC
TRBV10-2	once	14	-	TRBJ2-1	CASRRDSPYNEQFF	TGCGCCAGCAGGCGGGACAGCCCTTACAATGAGCAGTTCTTC
TRBV9	-	13	TRBD2	TRBJ2-1	CASNKRGTDEQFF	TGTGCCAGCAATAAGCGGGGGACTGATGAGCAGTTCTTC
TRBV12-3/TRBV12-4	-	12	-	TRBJ1-3	CASSLPQPGLYF	TGTGCCAGCAGTCTCCCCCAGCCGGGGTTATATTTT
TRBV5-5	once	15	TRBD1	TRBJ1-6	CASSLAGGYNSPLHF	TGTGCCAGCAGCTTGGCAGGGGGCTATAATTCACCCCTCCACTTT
TRBV19	-	14	-	TRBJ2-1	CASSPRPVNNEQFF	TGTGCCAGTAGTCCGCGCCCCGTCAACAATGAGCAGTTCTTC
TRBV6-4	-	14	TRBD1	TRBJ1-2	CASLPQGANYGYTF	TGTGCCAGCCTACCTCAGGGGGCTAACTATGGCTACACCTTC
TRBV2	-	20	-	TRBJ2-3	CASSDPRGMSGGALTDTQYF	TGTGCCAGCAGTGATCCCCGCGGCATGAGTGGGGGGGCCCTCACAGATACGCAGTATTTT
TRBV19	-	14	TRBD1	TRBJ2-3	CASSQTGGTDTQYF	TGTGCCAGTAGCCAGACAGGGGGCACAGATACGCAGTATTTT
TRBV7-9	-	17	TRBD1	TRBJ1-1	CASSPRDRGEMNTEAFF	TGTGCCAGCAGCCCACGCGACAGGGGTGAAATGAACACTGAAGCTTTCTTT
TRBV7-3	-	16	-	TRBJ2-1	CASSPLGSGTYNEQFF	TGTGCCAGCAGCCCCTTGGGTAGCGGAACCTACAATGAGCAGTTCTTC
TRBV10-3	-	14	-	TRBJ1-2	CAISEPRLNYGYTF	TGTGCCATCAGTGAGCCGAGACTCAACTATGGCTACACCTTC